The source of this T cell receptor beta chain is a study of blood T cell repertoires in COVID-19. Background on the study: Acute-phase and convalescent COVID-19 samples originated in the United States, Italy and Spain. PBMCs, B-cell-depleted T cells, or T cells provided the cDNA or gDNA that made up the material.

There are a few counts of this clone. This CDR3 comprises 14 residues. V shed 6 bases, J shed 11 bases, and the junction held 11 bases outside the gene matches. Germline lookup yields CDR1 MDHEN and CDR2 SYDVKM. As originally analysed: Nucleated cell counts were estimated from reference gene primer amplification. Sequenced by immunoSEQ multiplex PCR; TCRdb stores in-frame clones only, minus some. The V and J calls and clone size are taken from that table; D and trimming were inferred from the DNA. This repertoire shows about 58,000 clones, about 79% found once; its top ten account for nearly 5%. V usage is TRBV28 and J usage is TRBJ1-5; TRBD1 matches at 9 bases. The sequencing sample was made of peripheral blood. The origin of this receptor is a human donor in a cohort sampled during active COVID-19. The CDR3 loop reads CASSGTGYFRAQHF. The DNA of the CDR3 is TGTGCCAGCAGCGGGACAGGGTACTTTCGAGCCCAGCATTTT.